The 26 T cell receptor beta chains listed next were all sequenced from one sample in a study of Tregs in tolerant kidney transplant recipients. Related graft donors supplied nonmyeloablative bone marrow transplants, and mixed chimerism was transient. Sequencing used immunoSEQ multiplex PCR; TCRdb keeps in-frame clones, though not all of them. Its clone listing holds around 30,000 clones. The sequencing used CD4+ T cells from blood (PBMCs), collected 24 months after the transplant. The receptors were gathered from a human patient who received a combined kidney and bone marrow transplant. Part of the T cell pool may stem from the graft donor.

The CDR3 spells CASSPGLAGSGELFF. Incomplete CDR3 DNA: TGTGCCAGCTCACCTGGACTAGCGGGATCCGGGGAG. This rearrangement joins TRBV18 to TRBJ2-2, with 12 nucleotides matching TRBD2. With the read ending 3 residues before the CDR3 end, the germline J gene is used to fill in that end. CDR1 is KGHSH and CDR2 is LQKENI in the germline V gene. Germline trimming cut 3 bases from V and 6 bases from J; bases unmatched to any gene: 2. The CDR3 runs to 15 residues.

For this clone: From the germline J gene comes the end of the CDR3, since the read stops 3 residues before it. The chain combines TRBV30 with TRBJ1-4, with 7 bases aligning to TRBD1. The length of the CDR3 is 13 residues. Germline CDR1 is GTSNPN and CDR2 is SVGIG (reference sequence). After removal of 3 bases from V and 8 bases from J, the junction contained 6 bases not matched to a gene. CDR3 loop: CAWSRDRWEKLFF. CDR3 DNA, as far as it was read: TGTGCCTGGAGCCGGGACAGATGGGAAAAA.

The part of the CDR3 DNA that was read is TGTGCCAGCTCACCACCGGCACAGACCAGCAATCAGCCC. Protein: CASSPPAQTSNQP. The whole CDR3 sequence is CASSPPAQTSNQPQHF. The V and J genes are TRBV18 and TRBJ1-5; D call uncertain. The CDR3 is cut off 3 residues early in the read; its end comes from the germline J gene. V lost 0 bases to trimming and J lost 1 base, with 10 bases between them. CDR1 and CDR2 (germline): KGHSH, LQKENI. The CDR3 runs 16 residues.

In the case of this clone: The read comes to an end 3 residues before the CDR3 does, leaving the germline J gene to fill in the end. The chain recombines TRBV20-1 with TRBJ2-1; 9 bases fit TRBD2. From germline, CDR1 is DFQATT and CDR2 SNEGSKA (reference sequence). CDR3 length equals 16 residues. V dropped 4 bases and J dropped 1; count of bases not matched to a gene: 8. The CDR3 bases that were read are TGCAGTGCTAACCCTAGCGGGGAGGATTCCTACAATGAG. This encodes CSANPSGEDSYNE. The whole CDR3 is CSANPSGEDSYNEQFF.

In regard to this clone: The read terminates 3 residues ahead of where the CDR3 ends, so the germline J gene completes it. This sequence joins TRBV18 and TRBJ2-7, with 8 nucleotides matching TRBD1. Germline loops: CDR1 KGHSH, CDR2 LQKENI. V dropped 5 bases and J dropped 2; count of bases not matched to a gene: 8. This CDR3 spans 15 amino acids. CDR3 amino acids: CASSSAGTGTYEQYF. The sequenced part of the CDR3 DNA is TGTGCCAGCTCAAGCGCCGGGACAGGAACCTACGAG. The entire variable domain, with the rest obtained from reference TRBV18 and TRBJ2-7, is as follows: NAGVMQNPRHLVRRRGQEARLRCSPMKGHSHVYWYRQLPEEGLKFMVYLQKENIIDESGMPKERFSAEFPKEGPSILRIQQVVRGDSAAYFCASSSAGTGTYEQYFGPGTRLTVT.

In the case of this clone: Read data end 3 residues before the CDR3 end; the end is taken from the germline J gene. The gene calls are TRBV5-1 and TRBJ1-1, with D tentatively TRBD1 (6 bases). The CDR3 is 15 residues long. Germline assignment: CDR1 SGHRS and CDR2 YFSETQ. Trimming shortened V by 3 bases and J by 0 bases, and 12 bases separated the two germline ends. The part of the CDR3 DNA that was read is TGCGCCAGCAGCTCGGGGGGGGCTATGAACACTGAA. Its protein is CASSSGGAMNTE. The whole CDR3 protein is CASSSGGAMNTEAFF.

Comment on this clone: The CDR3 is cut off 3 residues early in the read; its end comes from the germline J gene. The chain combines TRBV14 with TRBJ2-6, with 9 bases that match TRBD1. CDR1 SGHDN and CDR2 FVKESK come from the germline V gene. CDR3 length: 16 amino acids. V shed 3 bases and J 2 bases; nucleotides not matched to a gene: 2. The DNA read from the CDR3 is TGTGCCAGCAGCCAGGGGACAGGGACTGGGGCCAACGTC. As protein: CASSQGTGTGANV. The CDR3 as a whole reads CASSQGTGTGANVLTF.

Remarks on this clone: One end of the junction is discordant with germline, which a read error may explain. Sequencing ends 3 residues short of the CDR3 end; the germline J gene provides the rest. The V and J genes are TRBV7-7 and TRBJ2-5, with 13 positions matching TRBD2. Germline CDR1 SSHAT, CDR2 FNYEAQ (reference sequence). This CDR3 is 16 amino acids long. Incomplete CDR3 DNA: TGTGCTAGCAGCCCAGGGGGACTAGCGGGAAGAGAGACC. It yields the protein CASSPGGLAGRET. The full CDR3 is CASSPGGLAGRETQYF.

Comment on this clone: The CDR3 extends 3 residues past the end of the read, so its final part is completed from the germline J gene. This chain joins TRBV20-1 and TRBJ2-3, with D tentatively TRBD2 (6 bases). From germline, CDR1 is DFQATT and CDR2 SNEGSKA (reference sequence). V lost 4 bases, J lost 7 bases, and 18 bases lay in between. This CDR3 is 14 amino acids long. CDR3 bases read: TGCAGTGCTACGCTCCCGGGACTCCCCTATACG. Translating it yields CSATLPGLPYT. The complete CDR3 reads CSATLPGLPYTQYF.

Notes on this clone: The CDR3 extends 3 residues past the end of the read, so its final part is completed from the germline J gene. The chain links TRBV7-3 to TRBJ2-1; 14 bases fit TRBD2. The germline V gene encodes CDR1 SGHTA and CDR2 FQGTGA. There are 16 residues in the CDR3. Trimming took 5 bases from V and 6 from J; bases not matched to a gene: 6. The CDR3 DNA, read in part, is TGTGCCAGCAGCCCCGAGGGGACTAGCGGGAGCAATGAG. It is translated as CASSPEGTSGSNE. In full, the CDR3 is CASSPEGTSGSNEQFF.

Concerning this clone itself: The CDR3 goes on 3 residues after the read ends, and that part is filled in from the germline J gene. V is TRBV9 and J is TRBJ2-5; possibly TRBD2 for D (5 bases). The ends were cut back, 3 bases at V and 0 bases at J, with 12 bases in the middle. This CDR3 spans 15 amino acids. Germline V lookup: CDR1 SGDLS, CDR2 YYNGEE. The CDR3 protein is CASSANPGNQETQYF. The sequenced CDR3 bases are TGTGCCAGCAGCGCAAACCCGGGGAACCAAGAGACC. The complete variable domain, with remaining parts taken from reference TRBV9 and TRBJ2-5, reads DSGVTQTPKHLITATGQRVTLRCSPRSGDLSVYWYQQSLDQGLQFLIQYYNGEERAKGNILERFSAQQFPDLHSELNLSSLELGDSALYFCASSANPGNQETQYFGPGTRLLVL.

The covered CDR3 bases are TGTGCCAGCAAACTCCCAGGGGGCACTGAA. This codes for CASKLPGGTE. The full CDR3 is CASKLPGGTEAFF. The V and J genes are TRBV11-2 and TRBJ1-1, with 7 positions matching TRBD1. Sequencing ends 3 residues short of the CDR3 end; the germline J gene provides the rest. This CDR3 is 13 amino acids long. The V segment lost 7 bases and the J segment 4 bases; nucleotides outside the gene matches: 6. Per germline, CDR1 SGHAT and CDR2 FQNNGV.

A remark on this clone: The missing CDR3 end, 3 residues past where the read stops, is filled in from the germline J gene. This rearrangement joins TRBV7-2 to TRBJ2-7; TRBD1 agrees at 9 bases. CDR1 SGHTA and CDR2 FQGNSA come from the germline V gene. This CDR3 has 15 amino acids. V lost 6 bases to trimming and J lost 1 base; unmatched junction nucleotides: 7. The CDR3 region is CASRPRQGGSYEQYF. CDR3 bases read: TGTGCCAGCAGGCCCCGACAGGGGGGGTCCTACGAG.

CDR3 DNA (partial): TGTGCCAGCTCACCGTGGGCCCTCCGGGCCAAAAACATT. Its translation: CASSPWALRAKNI. The whole CDR3 region reads CASSPWALRAKNIQYF. The chain combines TRBV18 with TRBJ2-4; no clear D gene. Read coverage stops 3 residues before the CDR3 terminus; the germline J gene supplies the remainder. Germline V lookup: CDR1 KGHSH, CDR2 LQKENI. This CDR3 region has 16 residues. The V and J ends lost 3 bases and 1 base respectively, with 13 bases between them.

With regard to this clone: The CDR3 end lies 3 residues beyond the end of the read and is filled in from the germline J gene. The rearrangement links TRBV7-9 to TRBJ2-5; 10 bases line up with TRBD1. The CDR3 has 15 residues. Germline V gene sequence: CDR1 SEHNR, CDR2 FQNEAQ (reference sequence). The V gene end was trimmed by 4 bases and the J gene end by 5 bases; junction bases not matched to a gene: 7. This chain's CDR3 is CASSSGQGVLETQYF. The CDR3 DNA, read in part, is TGTGCCAGCAGCTCTGGACAGGGGGTTTTGGAGACC.

The CDR3 is CASSYSRTSGSDTQYF. CDR3 bases read: TGTGCCAGCAGTTACTCCCGGACTAGCGGGAGCGATACG. V and J are TRBV6-2 or TRBV6-3 and TRBJ2-3; 13 positions match TRBD2. The read finishes 3 residues shy of the CDR3 end, and the germline J gene is used to complete it. The J segment lost 6 bases and the V segment lost 0 bases, leaving 3 bases of the junction unmatched. This CDR3 is built from 16 residues. Germline loops: CDR1 MNHEY, CDR2 SVGEGT.

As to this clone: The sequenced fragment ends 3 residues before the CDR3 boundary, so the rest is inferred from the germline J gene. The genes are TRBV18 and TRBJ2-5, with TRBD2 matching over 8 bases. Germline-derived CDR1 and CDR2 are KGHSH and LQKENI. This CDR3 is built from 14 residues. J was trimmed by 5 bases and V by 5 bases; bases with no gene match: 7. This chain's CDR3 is CASSSGTRRETQYF. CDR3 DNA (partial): TGTGCCAGCTCATCAGGGACTAGGCGGGAGACC. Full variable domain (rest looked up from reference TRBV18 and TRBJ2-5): NAGVMQNPRHLVRRRGQEARLRCSPMKGHSHVYWYRQLPEEGLKFMVYLQKENIIDESGMPKERFSAEFPKEGPSILRIQQVVRGDSAAYFCASSSGTRRETQYFGPGTRLLVL.

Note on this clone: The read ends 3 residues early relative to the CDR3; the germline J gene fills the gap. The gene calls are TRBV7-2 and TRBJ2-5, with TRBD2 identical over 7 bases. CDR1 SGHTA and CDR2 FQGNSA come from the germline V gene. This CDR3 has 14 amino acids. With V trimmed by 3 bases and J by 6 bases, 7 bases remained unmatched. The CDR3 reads CASSFAAGVKTQYF. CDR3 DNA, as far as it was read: TGTGCCAGCAGCTTTGCGGCGGGAGTAAAGACC.

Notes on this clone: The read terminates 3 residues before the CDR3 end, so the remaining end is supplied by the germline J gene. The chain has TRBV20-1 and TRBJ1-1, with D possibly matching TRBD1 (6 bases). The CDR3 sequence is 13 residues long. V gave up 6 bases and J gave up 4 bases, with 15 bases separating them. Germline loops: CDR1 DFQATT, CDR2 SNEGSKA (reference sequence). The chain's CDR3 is CSALPGAGTEAFF. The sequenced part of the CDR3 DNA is TGCAGTGCCCTTCCAGGGGCGGGCACTGAA.

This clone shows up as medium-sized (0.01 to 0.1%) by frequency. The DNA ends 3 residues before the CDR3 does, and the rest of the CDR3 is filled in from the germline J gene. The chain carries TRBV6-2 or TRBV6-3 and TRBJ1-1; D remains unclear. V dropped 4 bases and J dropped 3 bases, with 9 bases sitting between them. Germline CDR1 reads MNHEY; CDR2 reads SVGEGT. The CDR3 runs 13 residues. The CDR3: CASSSFQDTEAFF. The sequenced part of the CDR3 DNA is TGTGCCAGCAGTTCTTTTCAGGACACTGAA.

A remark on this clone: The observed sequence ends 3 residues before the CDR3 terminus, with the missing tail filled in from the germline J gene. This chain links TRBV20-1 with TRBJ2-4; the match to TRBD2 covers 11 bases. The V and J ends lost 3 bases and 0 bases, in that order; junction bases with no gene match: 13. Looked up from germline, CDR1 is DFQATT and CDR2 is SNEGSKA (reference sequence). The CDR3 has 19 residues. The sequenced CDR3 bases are TGCAGTGCTAGGTCCCTGGGACTAGCGGACCTCCTAGCCAAAAACATT. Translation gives CSARSLGLADLLAKNI. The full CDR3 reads CSARSLGLADLLAKNIQYF.

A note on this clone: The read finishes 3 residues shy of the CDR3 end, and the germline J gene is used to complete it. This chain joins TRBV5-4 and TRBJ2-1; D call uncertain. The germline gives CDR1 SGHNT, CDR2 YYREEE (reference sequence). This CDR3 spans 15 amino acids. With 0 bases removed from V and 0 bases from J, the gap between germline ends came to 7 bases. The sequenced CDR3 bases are TGTGCCAGCAGCTTGGACATAAGCTCCTACAATGAG. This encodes CASSLDISSYNE. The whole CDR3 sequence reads CASSLDISSYNEQFF.

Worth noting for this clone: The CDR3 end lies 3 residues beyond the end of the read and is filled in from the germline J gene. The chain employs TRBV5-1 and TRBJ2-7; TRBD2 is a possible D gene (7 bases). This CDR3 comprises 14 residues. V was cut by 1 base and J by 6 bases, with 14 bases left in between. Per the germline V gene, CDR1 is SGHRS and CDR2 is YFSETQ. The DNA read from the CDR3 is TGCGCCAGCAGCTTGACAGGGAGGGTCGGCGAG. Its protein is CASSLTGRVGE. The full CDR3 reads CASSLTGRVGEQYF.

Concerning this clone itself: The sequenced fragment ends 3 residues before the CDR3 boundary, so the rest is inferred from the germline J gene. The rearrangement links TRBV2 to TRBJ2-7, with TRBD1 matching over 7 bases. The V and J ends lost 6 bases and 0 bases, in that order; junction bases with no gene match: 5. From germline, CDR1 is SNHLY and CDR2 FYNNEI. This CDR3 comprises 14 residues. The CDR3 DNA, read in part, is TGTGCCAGCAGGGTGGACAGGTTCTCCTACGAG. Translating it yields CASRVDRFSYE. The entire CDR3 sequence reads CASRVDRFSYEQYF.

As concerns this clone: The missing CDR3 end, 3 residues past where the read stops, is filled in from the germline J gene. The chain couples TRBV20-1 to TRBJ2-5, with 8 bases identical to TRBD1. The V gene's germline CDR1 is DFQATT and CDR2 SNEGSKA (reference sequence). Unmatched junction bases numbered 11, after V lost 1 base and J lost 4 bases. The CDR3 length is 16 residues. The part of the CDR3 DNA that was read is TGCAGTGCTAGAGTTTTTCAGGGGGCTGGTAGAGAGACC. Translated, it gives CSARVFQGAGRET. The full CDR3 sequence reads CSARVFQGAGRETQYF.

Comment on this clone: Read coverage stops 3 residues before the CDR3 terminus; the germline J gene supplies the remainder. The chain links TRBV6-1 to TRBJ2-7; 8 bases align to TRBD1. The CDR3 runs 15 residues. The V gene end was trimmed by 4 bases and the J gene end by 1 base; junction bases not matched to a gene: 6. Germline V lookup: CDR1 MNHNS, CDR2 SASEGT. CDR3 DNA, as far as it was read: TGTGCCAGCAGTGTGGGACAGGCCTATTCCTACGAG. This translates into CASSVGQAYSYE. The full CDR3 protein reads CASSVGQAYSYEQYF.